These 9 T cell receptor beta chains were all obtained from the same sample, sequenced in a study of T cells in Graves' hyperthyroidism and ophthalmopathy. RNA transcripts provided the source from which TCR beta CDR3 regions were amplified. The primer set for the first-round RT-PCR of the TCR CDR3 was HTBI. MiXCR, applied by TCRdb to the multiplex PCR reads, yields one record per CDR3 protein. There are about 560,000 distinct CDR3 sequences in the sample; approximately 14% occur only once, and about 7% lies in the top ten. Sequenced input: blood. The receptors stem from a woman in her 30s with Graves' hyperthyroidism.

This clonotype was seen more than once but under ten times. V and J are TRBV6-1 and TRBJ2-7; D ambiguous. The CDR3 runs to 17 residues. Trimming removed 5 bases at V and 0 bases at J, with 20 bases between. Germline V lookup: CDR1 MNHNS, CDR2 SASEGT. The CDR3 coding sequence is TGTGCCAGCAGTTCCCGGATGGGCCCGAAAACCTCCTACGAGCAGTACTTC. It translates to CASSSRMGPKTSYEQYF.

This clonotype was detected only once. The chain employs TRBV11-2 and TRBJ2-7; the D is unclear. CDR1 is SGHAT and CDR2 is FQNNGV in the germline V gene. V dropped 6 bases and J dropped 1 base, with 13 bases sitting between them. The CDR3 runs 14 residues. The CDR3 protein is CASSFSDNSYEQYF. CDR3 bases: TGTGCCAGCAGTTTCAGTGACAATTCCTACGAGCAGTACTTC.

This clonotype was observed many times. The chain has TRBV6-2 or TRBV6-3 and TRBJ1-1; 7 positions agree with TRBD1. Germline V gives CDR1 MNHEY, CDR2 SVGEGT. There are 17 residues in the CDR3. Trimming took 2 bases from V and 3 from J; bases not matched to a gene: 12. The CDR3 protein is CASSYGSAGGYHTEAFF. The CDR3 DNA is TGTGCCAGCAGTTACGGGTCTGCAGGGGGTTACCACACTGAAGCTTTCTTT.

The genes are TRBV24-1 and TRBJ2-2; 10 nucleotides line up with TRBD2. CDR3 size: 18 residues. Germline values: CDR1 KGHDR, CDR2 SFDVKD. V lost 1 base and J lost 3; bases outside the gene matches: 7. CDR3 residues: CATSDLAKREGDTGELFF. CDR3 DNA sequence: TGTGCCACCAGTGATTTAGCGAAGCGGGAGGGCGACACCGGGGAGCTGTTTTTT.

This clonotype was seen many times. The chain employs TRBV27 and TRBJ1-1, with 10 bases matching TRBD1. The germline V gene encodes CDR1 MNHEY and CDR2 SMNVEV (reference sequence). The CDR3 consists of 17 residues. The V and J ends lost 0 bases and 5 bases, in that order; junction bases with no gene match: 9. In DNA, the CDR3 is TGTGCCAGCAGTTTATCTTCCCGACAGGGGGCCTGGACTGAAGCTTTCTTT. This encodes CASSLSSRQGAWTEAFF.

With regard to this clonotype: This may be a read error, as it is one base from a much larger clone. V usage is TRBV3-1 and J usage is TRBJ2-7, with TRBD2 as a possible D gene (6 bases). Looked up from germline, CDR1 is LGHDT and CDR2 is YNNKEL (reference sequence). Trimming took off 1 base at V and 2 bases at J, with 15 bases between the two ends. The CDR3 extends over 16 amino acids. The CDR3 DNA sequence: TGTGCCAGCAGCCAAGTACAAGCGGGTGTCGCCTACGAGCAGTACTTC. Translated: CASSQVQAGVAYEQYF.

This clonotype came up many times. The chain uses TRBV6-1 and TRBJ1-1; no clear D. With 4 bases removed from V and 6 bases from J, the gap between germline ends came to 6 bases. The CDR3 consists of 11 residues. CDR1 MNHNS and CDR2 SASEGT come from the germline V gene. CDR3 sequence: CASSGTAEAFF. In DNA, the CDR3 is TGTGCCAGCAGTGGCACTGCTGAAGCTTTCTTT.

The chain carries TRBV7-9 and TRBJ2-2; 10 bases match TRBD2. Germline assignment: CDR1 SEHNR and CDR2 FQNEAQ (reference sequence). V was clipped by 2 bases and J by 6 bases; unmatched bases: 12. CDR3 length equals 18 residues. CDR3 coding DNA: TGTGCCAGCAGCTTAACGGACCTAGCGGGAGAGGCTCCCGGGGAGCTGTTTTTT. This codes for CASSLTDLAGEAPGELFF.

For the CDR3, the DNA is TGCAGTGCTAGACCGGGACAGGAGTCTAACTATGGCTACACCTTC. This codes for CSARPGQESNYGYTF. The chain combines TRBV20-1 with TRBJ1-2, with 8 bases identical to TRBD1. The CDR3 has 15 amino acids. Trimming removed 2 bases from V and 0 bases from J; junction bases left unmatched: 5. Germline V gene lookup returns CDR1 DFQATT and CDR2 SNEGSKA (reference sequence).